This entry describes one TCR beta chain. RNA was extracted from bulk tissue without any cell sorting. More than 3 cm separated this lung sample from the edge of the tumor. Newly diagnosed lung cancer patients had thoracic surgery in China, August–late 2014, without prior chemotherapy. The CDR3 consists of 14 residues. From germline, CDR1 is LNHDA and CDR2 SQIVND (reference sequence). The trim removed 3 bases at V and 3 bases at J, leaving 3 bases unmatched. This specimen belongs to a study of tumor and adjacent non-tumor tissue in lung cancer. On the study more broadly: On average, productive TCRbeta reads reached about 4 million per sample.

TCRbeta libraries were built with three rounds of nested PCR, modified from ARM-PCR. TCRdb reprocessed the multiplex PCR reads with MiXCR, giving one entry per CDR3 protein. In the table there are approximately 120,000 distinct CDR3 sequences, 60% to 70% of which are singletons. This sequence originates from a man aged 55 to 70 with non-small cell lung cancer. This chain joins TRBV19 and TRBJ1-2; 8 bases align to TRBD1. The sequenced sample consisted of distant non-tumor lung tissue. CDR3 sequence reads: CASSIVTGDYGYTF. The CDR3 DNA sequence: TGTGCCAGTAGTATTGTGACAGGGGACTATGGCTACACCTTC.